This T cell receptor (beta chain) was profiled in a study of vaccination and CD4 T cells after COVID-19. Specified time point: late sampling 161 to 241 days after vaccination in a few convalescent patients. TCRdb ran MiXCR on the PCR reads and lists one entry per CDR3 protein. The table has 25,000 to 35,000 distinct CDR3 sequences, about 49% seen once. V lost 6 bases to trimming and J lost 3 bases, with 11 bases between them. From germline, CDR1 is MNHNS and CDR2 SASEGT. The CDR3 has 14 residues. The clonotype comes from a human donor who had recovered from COVID-19. V and J are TRBV6-1 and TRBJ2-2; D is unclear. The sample in question was CD4+ T cells from blood, obtained about 7 months after SARS-CoV-2 vaccination. The CDR3 region has the DNA TGTGCCAGCAGATTTACAGATGACACCGGGGAGCTGTTTTTT. Encoded protein: CASRFTDDTGELFF.